This section outlines one T cell receptor (beta chain) sequence together with its context. The target of this receptor is not known. Base quality data are lacking; no much larger clone is found one base away. Separate from the approximately 670-subject first cohort, the validation cohort of 120 subjects was the group to which the donors belonged. Via the germline V gene, CDR1 is SGHRS and CDR2 YFSETQ. Relative to germline, V is 0 bases shorter and J is 6 bases shorter, with 10 bases between their ends. The CDR3 runs 14 amino acids, cysteine and phenylalanine included. The only DNA kept is the CDR3, 42 bases in frame from the first base. The sample is drawn from a study of cytomegalovirus exposure and HLA in healthy donors (dated by TCRdb to 2016 to 2017). Study-level background: A later analysis indicated that the 110 or so validation repertoires were generated on the platform also employed for the roughly 650 repertoires of the first cohort. The study was designed to test whether signatures of past pathogen exposure could be identified by cataloging public T cell receptors. Besides the first cohort of more than 650 subjects, a separate validation cohort made up of 120 different subjects was used. The study combined high-throughput TCR immunosequencing, statistical association of individual TCRs with disease status, and machine learning to predict cytomegalovirus infection status.

Library generation was performed with the immunoSEQ multiplex PCR assay. In the original analysis: A statistical classification framework was developed to diagnose cytomegalovirus status using the catalog of TCR beta chain sequences. TCRdb carries this immuneACCESS record with in-frame sequences only. Its versions omit some clonotypes, under half of them owing to an unresolved V gene in the studies checked, with the rest unexplained. That table supplies the V and J calls and clone size; D and trimming were determined from the DNA. This sample is represented by 150,000 to 200,000 clones; about 83% of them were singletons. Roughly 1.4% of the sample is in the top ten clones. Results the study describes overall, beyond this receptor: A few of the identified cytomegalovirus-associated TCR beta chains were confirmed in vitro to be specific for cytomegalovirus antigens. Most TCR sequences were seen in very few donors, while some public TCRs were found in many individuals. In the study, approximately 160 TCR beta chains were listed as associated with cytomegalovirus. The classifier was reported to diagnose cytomegalovirus status with high specificity and sensitivity in both the original cohort and the validation cohort. Of the cluster scores, around 95% were above 0 in a later analysis, which found that TCRs clustered in the first cohort also tended to co-occur in the 90 to 150 validation repertoires. The authors suggested that the approach could potentially be extended to other disease states and immunological phenotypes. All 120 or so repertoires were used to score co-occurrence in the validation cohort in a later analysis, because that analysis had no HLA typing for the cohort.

Sequenced: PBMCs. The chain couples TRBV5-1 to TRBJ2-1; TRBD1 might be the D gene, on 5 matching bases. This receptor was identified in a woman in her twenties or thirties in good health and CMV-seronegative. The DNA is as follows: TGCGCCAGCAGCTTGGTAACAGGCACCAATGAGCAGTTCTTC. It is translated as CASSLVTGTNEQFF.